The next 32 T cell receptor beta chains were all read from a single sample in a study of circulating tumor DNA in untreated peripheral T-cell lymphoma. The assay was immunoSEQ multiplex PCR, and TCRdb's table has in-frame clones only and misses some. This sample has 2,000 to 3,000 clones, with more than 60% found just once. Material: tumor tissue. The source is a human donor with peripheral T-cell lymphoma.

The V gene is TRBV18, the J gene TRBJ1-5, with a possible D match to TRBD1 (5 bases). V was shortened by 2 bases and J by 3 bases, with 8 bases between the two germline ends. The CDR3 runs to 14 residues. CDR1 and CDR2 from the germline V gene are KGHSH and LQKENI. The CDR3 DNA reads as TGTGCCAGCTCACCAGGGACTGACAATCAGCCCCAGCATTTT. Encoded protein: CASSPGTDNQPQHF.

The V and J genes are TRBV11-3 and TRBJ1-5, with D perhaps TRBD1 (6 bases). V was pared by 2 bases and J by 5 bases, with 10 bases between. Germline CDR1 reads SGHNT; CDR2 reads YENEEA. There are 14 residues in the CDR3. In DNA, the CDR3 is TGTGCCAGCAGCTTAAGGGGGGCCTATCAGCCCCAGCATTTT. As protein: CASSLRGAYQPQHF.

The rearrangement links TRBV30 to TRBJ1-3; D not resolved. This CDR3 is built from 11 residues. Germline values: CDR1 GTSNPN, CDR2 SVGIG (reference sequence). Trimming stripped 4 bases from V and 4 bases from J, with 5 bases between. For the CDR3, the DNA is TGTGCCTGGACACCCGGAAACACCATATATTTT. It codes for CAWTPGNTIYF.

V gene TRBV11-3 combines with J gene TRBJ2-3, with D tentatively TRBD1 or TRBD2 (5 bases each). Trimming removed 3 bases from V and 2 bases from J, with 15 bases in between. This CDR3 spans 16 amino acids. From germline, CDR1 is SGHNT and CDR2 YENEEA. The chain's CDR3 is CASSFRGAGVTDTQYF. In DNA form, the CDR3 reads TGTGCCAGCAGCTTCCGGGGCGCGGGTGTCACAGATACGCAGTATTTT.

The rearrangement uses TRBV19 and TRBJ1-5; D may be TRBD1 (5 bases). Trimming removed 5 bases at V and 3 bases at J, with 8 bases between. This CDR3 is built from 13 residues. CDR1 is LNHDA, CDR2 SQIVND, per germline (reference sequence). The CDR3, as DNA: TGTGCCAGTAGTCGACAGAACAATCAGCCCCAGCATTTT. Its translation is CASSRQNNQPQHF. Together with reference TRBV19 and TRBJ1-5, the CDR3 gives the full variable domain: DGGITQSPKYLFRKEGQNVTLSCEQNLNHDAMYWYRQDPGQGLRLIYYSQIVNDFQKGDIAEGYSVSREKKESFPLTVTSAQKNPTAFYLCASSRQNNQPQHFGDGTRLSIL.

The chain has TRBV6-8 and TRBJ1-4; no clear D. Germline V gene data show CDR1 as MNHGY and CDR2 as SAAAGT. The CDR3 is 12 residues long. V lost 7 bases to trimming and J lost 8 bases, with 11 bases between them. The CDR3 loop is CASNKGFEKLFF. In DNA, the CDR3 is TGTGCCAGCAATAAAGGGTTCGAAAAACTGTTTTTT.

This sequence joins TRBV19 and TRBJ1-1, with D perhaps matching TRBD1 (5 bases). CDR3 length: 14 residues. CDR1 LNHDA and CDR2 SQIVND come from the germline V gene (reference sequence). The V end lost 6 bases, the J end lost 1 base, and 12 bases lay between the germline ends. This chain's CDR3 is CASRPLQENTEAFF. The DNA of the CDR3 is TGTGCCAGTAGGCCCCTACAGGAGAACACTGAAGCTTTCTTT. Full variable domain (rest looked up from reference TRBV19 and TRBJ1-1): DGGITQSPKYLFRKEGQNVTLSCEQNLNHDAMYWYRQDPGQGLRLIYYSQIVNDFQKGDIAEGYSVSREKKESFPLTVTSAQKNPTAFYLCASRPLQENTEAFFGQGTRLTVV.

The chain recombines TRBV18 with TRBJ2-1; D gene unclear. V gave up 4 bases and J gave up 7 bases, with 8 bases separating them. Germline loops: CDR1 KGHSH, CDR2 LQKENI. The CDR3 loop spans 12 amino acids. CDR3 loop: CASSRSRNEQFF. Here the CDR3 DNA reads TGTGCCAGCTCACGGTCCAGGAATGAGCAGTTCTTC.

The chain has TRBV10-2 and TRBJ2-6; D could derive from TRBD1 or TRBD2 (6 bases each). Trimming cost V 4 bases and J 2 bases, with 9 bases left between them. CDR1 is WSHSY and CDR2 is SAAADI in the germline V gene. The CDR3 covers 15 residues. The DNA for the CDR3 is TGCGCCAGCAGTGGAGGGGGGCCTGGGGCCAACGTCCTGACTTTC. It encodes CASSGGGPGANVLTF.

This clone was seen more than once but under ten times. CDR3 sequence reads: CAASSGGTGKPTEAFF. CDR3 DNA sequence: TGTGCCGCCAGCAGCGGTGGGACAGGGAAACCCACTGAAGCTTTCTTT. The J gene is TRBJ1-1, the V gene TRBV6-8; the match to TRBD1 covers 9 bases. From germline, CDR1 is MNHGY and CDR2 SAAAGT. V lost 11 bases to trimming and J lost 4 bases; unmatched junction nucleotides: 17. The CDR3 covers 16 residues.

This clone showed up just a few times. The rearrangement uses TRBV6-8 and TRBJ1-1; D call uncertain. The V gene lost 5 bases and the J gene lost 0 bases, with 7 bases spanning the gap. The CDR3 is made up of 13 amino acids. Germline V gene sequence: CDR1 MNHGY, CDR2 SAAAGT. In nucleotides, the CDR3 is TGTGCCAGCAGTCGGATTGTGAACACTGAAGCTTTCTTT. Translating it yields CASSRIVNTEAFF.

This clone was seen a few times. This chain uses TRBV10-1 with TRBJ2-2, with TRBD2 identical over 7 bases. V gave up 7 bases and J gave up 7 bases; unmatched junction bases: 6. Germline-derived CDR1 and CDR2 are WNHNN and SYGVQD (reference sequence). The CDR3 has 13 amino acids. The chain's CDR3 is CASTQRTSGELFF. The CDR3 DNA reads as TGCGCCAGCACCCAAAGGACTAGCGGGGAGCTGTTTTTT.

The CDR3 DNA reads TGTGCCAGTAGTACTCTAACTAGGGAGGGACGAACTGAAGCTTTCTTT. It is translated as CASSTLTREGRTEAFF. V and J are TRBV19 and TRBJ1-1; weak D call: TRBD1 (5 bases). V lost 4 bases, J lost 5 bases, and 20 bases lay in between. The CDR3 is 16 residues long. Germline V CDR1 and CDR2: LNHDA, SQIVND (reference sequence).

The chain combines TRBV12-5 with TRBJ1-6; no reliable D call. In germline, CDR1 is LGHNT, CDR2 FRNRAP. This CDR3 spans 20 amino acids. V lost 0 bases and J lost 6, with 24 bases in between. CDR3 residues: CASGLVQSPLFAFGNSPLHF. CDR3 nucleotide sequence: TGTGCTAGTGGTTTGGTACAATCCCCTTTATTTGCCTTCGGTAATTCACCCCTCCACTTT.

This sequence joins TRBV28 and TRBJ1-2; the D gene is possibly TRBD1 (6 bases). Germline V gene sequence: CDR1 MDHEN, CDR2 SYDVKM. The CDR3 totals 14 residues. The V and J ends lost 3 bases and 4 bases respectively, with 12 bases between them. CDR3 amino acids: CASSFRQDSYGYTF. The DNA for the CDR3 is TGTGCCAGCAGTTTTAGACAGGATTCCTATGGCTACACCTTC.

The count of this clone is one. The chain links TRBV6-8 to TRBJ1-5, with 7 nucleotides matching TRBD1. The junction had 10 bases not matched to a gene; V was cut back by 5 bases and J by 6 bases. Germline V gene sequence: CDR1 MNHGY, CDR2 SAAAGT. The CDR3 loop spans 15 amino acids. The CDR3 is CASSGQGGYGQPQHF. CDR3 DNA sequence: TGTGCCAGCAGTGGGCAGGGGGGGTATGGTCAGCCCCAGCATTTT.

CDR3: CASSLAGAHGYTF. CDR3 DNA: TGCGCCAGCAGCTTGGCGGGGGCGCATGGCTACACCTTC. This chain connects TRBV23-1 to TRBJ1-2; D is possibly TRBD1 (6 bases). TRBV23-1 is flagged as an ORF with uncertain function. The CDR3 covers 13 residues. Trimming removed 6 bases at V and 6 bases at J, with 14 bases between.

This chain connects TRBV29-1 to TRBJ2-1; 8 bases fit TRBD2. The germline gives CDR1 SQVTM, CDR2 ANQGSEA. The CDR3 length is 15 residues. With V trimmed by 5 bases and J by 4 bases, 10 bases remained unmatched. CDR3 DNA: TGCAGCGTTTGGGGGGTGGTAGCGGGGTACAATGAGCAGTTCTTC. This codes for CSVWGVVAGYNEQFF.

The rearrangement uses TRBV7-5 and TRBJ2-5; the tabulated D call, TRBD2, remains unverified against the DNA. TRBV7-5 is a pseudogene segment. The CDR3 is made up of 15 amino acids. The CDR3: CASSPVRLRIETQYF. As DNA, the CDR3 is TGTGCCAGCTCCCCCGTTAGACTAAGGATAGAGACCCAGTACTTC.

V and J are TRBV5-1 and TRBJ1-5, with D hard to call. V shed 0 bases and J shed 0 bases, with 10 bases lying between them. Germline CDR1 SGHRS, CDR2 YFSETQ. This CDR3 contains 16 residues. The CDR3 loop reads CASSLDVAGSNQPQHF. As DNA, the CDR3 is TGCGCCAGCAGCTTGGACGTTGCTGGTAGCAATCAGCCCCAGCATTTT.

The genes are TRBV9 and TRBJ1-2; D is ambiguous. Germline assignment: CDR1 SGDLS and CDR2 YYNGEE. V lost 9 bases, J lost 4 bases, and 16 bases lay in between. This CDR3 has 13 residues. This CDR3 is CATAGSLTYGYTF. CDR3 DNA sequence: TGTGCCACGGCCGGGTCCCTGACCTATGGCTACACCTTC.

The rearrangement links TRBV19 to TRBJ1-4, with TRBD1 matching 7 bases. V gave up 4 bases and J gave up 10 bases; unmatched junction bases: 6. Germline V gives CDR1 LNHDA, CDR2 SQIVND (reference sequence). The CDR3 runs 13 residues. The CDR3 DNA is TGTGCCAGTAGTACCCGGGACAGCGGAAAACTGTTTTTT. It encodes CASSTRDSGKLFF.

The chain carries TRBV5-1 and TRBJ2-2; 10 bases line up with TRBD2. Trimming at V came to 3 bases and at J to 5 bases, leaving 7 bases not matched to a gene. The CDR3 has 16 amino acids. CDR1 is SGHRS and CDR2 is YFSETQ in the germline V gene. CDR3 DNA: TGCGCCAGCAGCTCCCAAGCGGGAGGGAGAACCGGGGAGCTGTTTTTT. Residues: CASSSQAGGRTGELFF.

The V call is TRBV19, the J call TRBJ1-2; perhaps TRBD1 as D (6 bases). Trimming took off 3 bases at V and 4 bases at J, with 12 bases between the two ends. Germline loops: CDR1 LNHDA, CDR2 SQIVND (reference sequence). The CDR3 totals 14 residues. The CDR3 sequence: CASSISDRFYGYTF. The CDR3 bases are TGTGCCAGTAGTATTAGCGACAGGTTCTATGGCTACACCTTC.

The V gene is TRBV2, the J gene TRBJ1-2; 7 bases are a match to TRBD1. The V gene's germline CDR1 is SNHLY and CDR2 FYNNEI. CDR3 length: 14 amino acids. V gave up 10 bases and J gave up 4 bases; unmatched junction bases: 12. The CDR3 DNA sequence: TGTGCCACCCTCGGTAGGGGGCGCGTCTATGGCTACACCTTC. Translated, it gives CATLGRGRVYGYTF.

This chain links TRBV29-1 with TRBJ2-3; D is undetermined. There are 13 residues in the CDR3. Germline V CDR1 and CDR2: SQVTM, ANQGSEA. The V end lost 0 bases, the J end lost 4 bases, and 8 bases lay between the germline ends. CDR3 sequence: CSVEEGYPDTQYF. CDR3 nucleotide sequence: TGCAGCGTTGAAGAAGGTTACCCAGATACGCAGTATTTT.

On this clone: At one end the junction does not follow the germline gene, possibly because of a read error. V and J are TRBV9 and TRBJ1-6; D is uncertain. Germline CDR1 SGDLS, CDR2 YYNGEE. This CDR3 is built from 15 residues. CDR3 sequence (DNA): TGTGCCAGCAGCGTAGAGACCGGCGGGAATTTACCCCTCCACTTT. Translated, it gives CASSVETGGNLPLHF.

The chain employs TRBV25-1 and TRBJ2-3, with D unresolved. The CDR3 extends over 14 amino acids. Looked up from germline, CDR1 is MGHDK and CDR2 is SYGVNS. Trimming removed 0 bases from V and 2 bases from J, with 6 bases in between. The CDR3, as DNA: TGTGCCAGCAGTGAATATTTTTTCACAGATACGCAGTATTTT. It yields the protein CASSEYFFTDTQYF.

V is TRBV6-8 and J is TRBJ1-1, with D unclear. The CDR3 consists of 12 residues. The V end lost 4 bases, the J end lost 5 bases, and 8 bases lay between the germline ends. Germline V CDR1 and CDR2: MNHGY, SAAAGT. For the CDR3, the DNA is TGTGCCAGCAGTTGGCTTGGGACTGAAGCTTTCTTT. It codes for CASSWLGTEAFF.

This rearrangement joins TRBV4-1 to TRBJ1-2; perhaps TRBD1 as D (6 bases). The V end lost 1 base, the J end lost 3 bases, and 18 bases lay between the germline ends. CDR3 length equals 17 residues. Germline assignment: CDR1 MGHRA and CDR2 YSYEKL. For the CDR3, the DNA is TGCGCCAGCAGCCAAGTTGGTTGGGAGACAGGATACTATGGCTACACCTTC. As protein: CASSQVGWETGYYGYTF.

This sequence joins TRBV5-1 and TRBJ1-4; 7 bases are a match to TRBD1. CDR3 length: 15 residues. J gave up 3 bases and V 5 bases, and 7 bases lay outside the gene matches. CDR1 SGHRS and CDR2 YFSETQ come from the germline V gene. The CDR3 nucleotides read TGCGCCAGCAGGCCGAACAGGGGAGCTAATGAAAAACTGTTTTTT. Translated: CASRPNRGANEKLFF.

This chain uses TRBV30 with TRBJ1-6; 9 bases are a match to TRBD1. The trim removed 0 bases at V and 7 bases at J, leaving 4 bases unmatched. There are 15 residues in the CDR3. CDR1 is GTSNPN, CDR2 SVGIG, per germline (reference sequence). The CDR3 region is CAWSVLGTGNSPLHF. The CDR3 nucleotides are TGTGCCTGGAGTGTCTTAGGGACAGGGAATTCACCCCTCCACTTT.